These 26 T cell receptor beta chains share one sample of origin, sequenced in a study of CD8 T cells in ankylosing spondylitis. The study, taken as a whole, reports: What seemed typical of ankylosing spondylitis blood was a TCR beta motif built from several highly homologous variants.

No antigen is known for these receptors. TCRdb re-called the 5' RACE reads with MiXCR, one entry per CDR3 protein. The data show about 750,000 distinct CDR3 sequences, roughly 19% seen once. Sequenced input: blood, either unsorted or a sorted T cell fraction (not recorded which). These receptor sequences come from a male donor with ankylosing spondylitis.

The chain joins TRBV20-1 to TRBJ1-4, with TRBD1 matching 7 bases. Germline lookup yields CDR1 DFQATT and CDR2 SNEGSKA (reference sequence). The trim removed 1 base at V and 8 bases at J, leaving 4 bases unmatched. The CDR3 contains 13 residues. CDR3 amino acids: CSARADRVEKLFF. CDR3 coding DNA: TGCAGTGCTAGAGCTGACAGGGTGGAAAAACTGTTTTTT.

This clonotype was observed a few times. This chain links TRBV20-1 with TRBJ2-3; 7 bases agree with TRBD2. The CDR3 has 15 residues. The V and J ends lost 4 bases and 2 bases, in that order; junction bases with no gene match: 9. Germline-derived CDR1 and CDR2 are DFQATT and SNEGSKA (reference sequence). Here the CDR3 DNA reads TGCAGTGCTAACCGCCGGGACTATACCACAGATACGCAGTATTTT. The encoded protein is CSANRRDYTTDTQYF.

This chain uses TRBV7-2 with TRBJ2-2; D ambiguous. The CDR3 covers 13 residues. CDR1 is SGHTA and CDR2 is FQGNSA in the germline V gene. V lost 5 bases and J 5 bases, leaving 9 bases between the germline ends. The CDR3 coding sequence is TGTGCCAGCAGCCCAGACCCAACCGGGGAGCTGTTTTTT. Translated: CASSPDPTGELFF.

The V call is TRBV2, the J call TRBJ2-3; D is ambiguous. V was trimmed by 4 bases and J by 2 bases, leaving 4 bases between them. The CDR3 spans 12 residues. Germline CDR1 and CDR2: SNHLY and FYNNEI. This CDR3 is CASSVDTDTQYF. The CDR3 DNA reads TGTGCCAGCAGTGTTGACACAGATACGCAGTATTTT. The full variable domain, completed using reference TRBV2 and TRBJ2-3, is EPEVTQTPSHQVTQMGQEVILRCVPISNHLYFYWYRQILGQKVEFLVSFYNNEISEKSEIFDDQFSVERPDGSNFTLKIRSTKLEDSAMYFCASSVDTDTQYFGPGTRLTVL.

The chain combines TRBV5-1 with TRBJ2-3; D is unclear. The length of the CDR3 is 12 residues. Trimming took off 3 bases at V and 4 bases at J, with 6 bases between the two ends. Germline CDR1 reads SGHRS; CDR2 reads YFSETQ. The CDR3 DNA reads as TGCGCCAGCAGCTCGCAAGCAGATACGCAGTATTTT. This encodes CASSSQADTQYF.

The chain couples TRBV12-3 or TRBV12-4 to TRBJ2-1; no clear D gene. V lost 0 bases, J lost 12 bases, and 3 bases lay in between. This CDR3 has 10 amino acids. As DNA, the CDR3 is TGTGCCAGCAGTTTAGCGTCGCAGTTCTTC. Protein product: CASSLASQFF.

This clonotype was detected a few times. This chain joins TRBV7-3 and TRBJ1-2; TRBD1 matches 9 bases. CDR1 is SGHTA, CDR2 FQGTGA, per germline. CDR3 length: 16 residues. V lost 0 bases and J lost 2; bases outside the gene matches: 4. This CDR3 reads CASSLTPGQGNYGYTF. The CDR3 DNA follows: TGTGCCAGCAGCTTAACCCCGGGACAGGGAAACTATGGCTACACCTTC.

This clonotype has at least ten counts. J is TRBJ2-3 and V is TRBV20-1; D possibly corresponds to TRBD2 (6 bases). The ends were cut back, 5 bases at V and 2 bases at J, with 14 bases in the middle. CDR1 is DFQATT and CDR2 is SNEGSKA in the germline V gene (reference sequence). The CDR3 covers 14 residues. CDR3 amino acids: CSAHRGDSTDTQYF. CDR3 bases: TGCAGTGCTCATCGCGGGGACTCCACAGATACGCAGTATTTT.

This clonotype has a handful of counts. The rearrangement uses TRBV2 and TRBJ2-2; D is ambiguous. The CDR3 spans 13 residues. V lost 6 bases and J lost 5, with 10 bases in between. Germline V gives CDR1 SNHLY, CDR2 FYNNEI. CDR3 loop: CASRVDGTGELFF. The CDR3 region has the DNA TGTGCCAGCAGAGTTGACGGGACCGGGGAGCTGTTTTTT.

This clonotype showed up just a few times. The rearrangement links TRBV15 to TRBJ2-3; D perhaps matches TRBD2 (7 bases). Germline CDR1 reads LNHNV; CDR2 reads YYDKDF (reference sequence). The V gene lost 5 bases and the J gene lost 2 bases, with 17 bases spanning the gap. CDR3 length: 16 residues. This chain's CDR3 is CATSPLRGGTTDTQYF. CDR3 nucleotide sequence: TGTGCCACCAGCCCCCTTAGGGGGGGTACCACAGATACGCAGTATTTT.

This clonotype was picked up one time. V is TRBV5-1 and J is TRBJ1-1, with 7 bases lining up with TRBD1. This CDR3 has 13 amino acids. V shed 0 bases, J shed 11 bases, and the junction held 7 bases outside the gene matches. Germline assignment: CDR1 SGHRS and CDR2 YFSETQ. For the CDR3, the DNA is TGCGCCAGCAGCTTGGACAGGGGAGGATTGGCTTTCTTT. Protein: CASSLDRGGLAFF.

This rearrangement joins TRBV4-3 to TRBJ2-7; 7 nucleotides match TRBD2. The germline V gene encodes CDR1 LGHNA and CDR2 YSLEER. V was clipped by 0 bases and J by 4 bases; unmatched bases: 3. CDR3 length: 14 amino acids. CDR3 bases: TGCGCCAGCAGCCAAGATTGGGGAGGGTACGAGCAGTACTTC. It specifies CASSQDWGGYEQYF.

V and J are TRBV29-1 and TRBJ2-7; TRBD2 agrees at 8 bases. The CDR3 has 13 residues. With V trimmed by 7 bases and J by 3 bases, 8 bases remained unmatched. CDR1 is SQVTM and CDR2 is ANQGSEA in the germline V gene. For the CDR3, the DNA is TGCAGCGGCTCACTAAGCGGGGGCTACGAGCAGTACTTC. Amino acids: CSGSLSGGYEQYF.

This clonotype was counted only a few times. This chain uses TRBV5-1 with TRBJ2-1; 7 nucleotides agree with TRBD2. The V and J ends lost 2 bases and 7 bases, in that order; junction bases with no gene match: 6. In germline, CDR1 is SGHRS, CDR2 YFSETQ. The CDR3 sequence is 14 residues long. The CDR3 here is CASSFPREGNEQFF. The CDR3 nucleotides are TGCGCCAGCAGCTTTCCCAGGGAGGGAAATGAGCAGTTCTTC.

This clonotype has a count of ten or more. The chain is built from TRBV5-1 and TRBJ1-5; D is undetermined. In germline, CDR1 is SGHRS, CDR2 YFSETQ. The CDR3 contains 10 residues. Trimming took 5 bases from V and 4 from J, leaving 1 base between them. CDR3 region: CASRNQPQHF. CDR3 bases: TGCGCCAGCAGAAATCAGCCCCAGCATTTT.

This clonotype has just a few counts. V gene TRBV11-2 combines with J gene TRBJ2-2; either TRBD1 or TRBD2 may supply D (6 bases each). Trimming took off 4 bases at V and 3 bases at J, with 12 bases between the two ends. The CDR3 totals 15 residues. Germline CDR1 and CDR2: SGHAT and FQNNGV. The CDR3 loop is CASSWGAGDTGELFF. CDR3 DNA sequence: TGTGCCAGCAGCTGGGGGGCAGGGGACACCGGGGAGCTGTTTTTT.

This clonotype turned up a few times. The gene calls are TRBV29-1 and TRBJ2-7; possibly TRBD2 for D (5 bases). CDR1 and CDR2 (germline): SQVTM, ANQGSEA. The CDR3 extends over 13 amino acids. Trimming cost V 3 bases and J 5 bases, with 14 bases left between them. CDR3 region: CSVETDLRDEQYF. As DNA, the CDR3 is TGCAGCGTTGAGACGGACTTACGGGACGAGCAGTACTTC.

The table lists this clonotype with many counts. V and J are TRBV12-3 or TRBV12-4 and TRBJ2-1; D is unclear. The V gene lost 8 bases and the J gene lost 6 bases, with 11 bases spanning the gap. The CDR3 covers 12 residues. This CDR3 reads CASLGPRNEQFF. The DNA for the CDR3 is TGTGCCAGCCTCGGGCCACGCAATGAGCAGTTCTTC.

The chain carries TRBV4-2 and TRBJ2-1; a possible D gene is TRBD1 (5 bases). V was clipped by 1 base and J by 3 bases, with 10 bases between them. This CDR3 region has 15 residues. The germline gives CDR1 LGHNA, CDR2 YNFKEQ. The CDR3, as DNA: TGTGCCAGCAGCCAAGGGGGCATTAGCTACAATGAGCAGTTCTTC. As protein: CASSQGGISYNEQFF.

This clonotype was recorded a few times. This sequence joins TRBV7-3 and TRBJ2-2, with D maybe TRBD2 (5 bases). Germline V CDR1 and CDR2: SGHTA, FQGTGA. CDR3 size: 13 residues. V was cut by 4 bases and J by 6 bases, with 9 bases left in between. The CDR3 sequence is CASSYGLAGELFF. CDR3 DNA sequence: TGTGCCAGCAGCTACGGACTGGCCGGGGAGCTGTTTTTT.

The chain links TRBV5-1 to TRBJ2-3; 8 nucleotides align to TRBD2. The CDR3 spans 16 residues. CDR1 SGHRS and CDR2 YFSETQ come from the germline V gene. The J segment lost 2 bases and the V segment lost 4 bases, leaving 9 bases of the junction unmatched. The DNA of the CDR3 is TGCGCCAGCAGCGTCCTTAGCGGGGTCTCCACAGATACGCAGTATTTT. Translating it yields CASSVLSGVSTDTQYF.

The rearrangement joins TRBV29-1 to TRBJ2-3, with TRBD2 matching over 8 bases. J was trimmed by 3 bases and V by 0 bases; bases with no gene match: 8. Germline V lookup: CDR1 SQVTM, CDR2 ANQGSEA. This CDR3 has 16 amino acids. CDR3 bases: TGCAGCGTTGAAGACCCCTTTGGCGGGAGGACAGATACGCAGTATTTT. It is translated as CSVEDPFGGRTDTQYF.

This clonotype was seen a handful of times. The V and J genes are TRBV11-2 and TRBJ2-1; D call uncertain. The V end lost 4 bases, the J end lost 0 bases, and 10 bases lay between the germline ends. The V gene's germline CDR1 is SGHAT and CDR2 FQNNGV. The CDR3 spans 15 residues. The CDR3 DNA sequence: TGTGCCAGCAGCTCCGCCGCCCGCTCCTACAATGAGCAGTTCTTC. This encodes CASSSAARSYNEQFF.

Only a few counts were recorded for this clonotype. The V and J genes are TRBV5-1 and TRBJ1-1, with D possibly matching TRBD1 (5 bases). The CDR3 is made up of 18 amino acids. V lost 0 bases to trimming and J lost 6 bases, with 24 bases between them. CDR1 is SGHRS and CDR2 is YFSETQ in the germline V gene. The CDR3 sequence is CASSLVNSNPNRYPEAFF. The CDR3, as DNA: TGCGCCAGCAGCTTGGTTAACTCAAACCCCAACAGGTATCCTGAAGCTTTCTTT.

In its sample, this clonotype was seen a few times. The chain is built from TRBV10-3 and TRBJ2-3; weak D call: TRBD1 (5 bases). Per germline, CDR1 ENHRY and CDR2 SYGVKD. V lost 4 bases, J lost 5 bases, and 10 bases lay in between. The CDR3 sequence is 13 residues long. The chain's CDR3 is CAISVRERDTQYF. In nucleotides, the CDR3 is TGTGCCATCAGTGTCAGGGAACGAGATACGCAGTATTTT.

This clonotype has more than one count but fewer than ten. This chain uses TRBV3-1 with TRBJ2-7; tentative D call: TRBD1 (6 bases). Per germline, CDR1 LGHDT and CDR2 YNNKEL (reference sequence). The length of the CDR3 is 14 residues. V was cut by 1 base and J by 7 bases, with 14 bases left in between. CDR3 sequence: CASSQGTRGKEQYF. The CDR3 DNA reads TGTGCCAGCAGCCAAGGGACAAGGGGGAAGGAGCAGTACTTC.